A single sample gave rise to the 27 T cell receptor beta chains below, sequenced in a study of blood T cell repertoires in COVID-19. Libraries were prepared by immunoSEQ multiplex PCR; TCRdb keeps only in-frame clonotypes and omits some of them. The repertoire has roughly 250,000 clones, 88% of them found once; the top ten carry 3%. Sequencing was performed on PBMCs or T cells enriched from blood (not recorded which). These TCRs come from a woman in her 50s who had recovered from COVID-19.

J is TRBJ1-1 and V is TRBV10-3; maybe TRBD1 (6 bases). The germline CDR1 and CDR2 sequences are ENHRY and SYGVKD. The CDR3 has 16 amino acids. With 7 bases removed from V and 5 bases from J, the gap between germline ends came to 23 bases. CDR3 protein: CAITEGDTSGRTEAFF. The CDR3 region has the DNA TGTGCCATCACCGAAGGGGACACCTCAGGAAGGACTGAAGCTTTCTTT.

This chain connects TRBV28 to TRBJ1-2; 10 bases match TRBD1. The CDR3 loop spans 15 amino acids. The V gene's germline CDR1 is MDHEN and CDR2 SYDVKM. Germline trimming cut 7 bases from V and 4 bases from J; bases unmatched to any gene: 9. The CDR3 loop is CASKGVGTGAYGYTF. CDR3 DNA: TGTGCCAGCAAGGGGGTGGGGACAGGGGCCTATGGCTACACCTTC.

This clone was detected once. CDR3 protein: CATSDTGGQGPSYNEQFF. In nucleotides, the CDR3 is TGTGCCACCAGTGATACAGGAGGGCAGGGACCCTCCTACAATGAGCAGTTCTTC. The rearrangement uses TRBV24-1 and TRBJ2-1, with D possibly being TRBD2 (6 bases). The CDR3 totals 18 residues. V lost 3 bases and J lost 0, with 17 bases in between. The V gene's germline CDR1 is KGHDR and CDR2 SFDVKD.

The V gene is TRBV3-1 (or the pseudogene TRBV3-2), the J gene TRBJ2-1; TRBD1 might be the D (6 bases). Trimming took 3 bases from V and 2 from J, leaving 14 bases between them. Germline V CDR1 and CDR2: LGHDT, YNNKEL (reference sequence). There are 16 residues in the CDR3. In DNA form, the CDR3 reads TGTGCCAGCAGCCATTCGAGGGGGTCGACCTACAATGAGCAGTTCTTC. Translating it yields CASSHSRGSTYNEQFF.

The V gene is TRBV18, the J gene TRBJ1-5; D is perhaps TRBD1 (6 bases). CDR3 length: 15 amino acids. V shed 0 bases and J shed 7 bases, with 13 bases lying between them. CDR1 is KGHSH and CDR2 is LQKENI in the germline V gene. The DNA for the CDR3 is TGTGCCAGCTCACCACCGCACAGGGTAGGGCAGCCCCAGCATTTT. Translation: CASSPPHRVGQPQHF.

V usage is TRBV28 and J usage is TRBJ2-2, with D possibly being TRBD1 (6 bases). Per germline, CDR1 MDHEN and CDR2 SYDVKM. This CDR3 comprises 12 residues. V shed 11 bases and J shed 4 bases, with 11 bases lying between them. The chain's CDR3 is CAVEGVTGELFF. The CDR3 bases are TGTGCCGTCGAGGGGGTCACCGGGGAGCTGTTTTTT.

This chain connects TRBV5-4 to TRBJ1-2; TRBD1 matches 10 bases. The CDR3 is 16 residues long. Per the germline V gene, CDR1 is SGHNT and CDR2 is YYREEE (reference sequence). The ends lost 6 bases at V and 6 bases at J; junction bases unmatched: 14. CDR3 DNA sequence: TGTGCCAGCAACCCGCTTGGTGGGGACAGGGGTAATGGCTACACCTTC. Protein product: CASNPLGGDRGNGYTF.

The gene calls are TRBV7-9 and TRBJ1-2, with D possibly TRBD1 on 6 matching bases. Deletions cut 7 bases from V and 8 bases from J, with 11 bases between. Germline V lookup: CDR1 SEHNR, CDR2 FQNEAQ (reference sequence). The CDR3 sequence is 11 residues long. The CDR3: CASMGTLGYTF. CDR3 coding DNA: TGTGCCAGCATGGGGACACTAGGCTACACCTTC. The full variable domain, completed using reference TRBV7-9 and TRBJ1-2, is DTGVSQNPRHKITKRGQNVTFRCDPISEHNRLYWYRQTLGQGPEFLTYFQNEAQLEKSRLLSDRFSAERPKGSFSTLEIQRTEQGDSAMYLCASMGTLGYTFGSGTRLTVV.

The V and J genes are TRBV7-8 and TRBJ2-5; weak D call: TRBD2 (6 bases). The CDR3 is 12 amino acids. CDR1 and CDR2 (germline): SGHVS, FQNEAQ. V was clipped by 2 bases and J by 9 bases, with 10 bases between them. In DNA form, the CDR3 reads TGTGCCAGCAGCTTAATTTGGGGGGCCCAGTACTTC. Protein sequence: CASSLIWGAQYF.

The chain couples TRBV3-1 (or the pseudogene TRBV3-2) to TRBJ2-1, with TRBD2 matching over 9 bases. J was trimmed by 7 bases and V by 3 bases; bases with no gene match: 1. Germline CDR1 LGHDT, CDR2 YNNKEL (reference sequence). CDR3 size: 13 residues. CDR3 DNA: TGTGCCAGCAGCCAGAGCGGGAGGAATGAGCAGTTCTTC. Translated: CASSQSGRNEQFF.

Concerning this clone itself: This sample includes further DNA sequences coding for the same CDR3. The chain links TRBV20-1 to TRBJ1-3, with no clear D. Germline loops: CDR1 DFQATT, CDR2 SNEGSKA (reference sequence). Trimming took off 5 bases at V and 4 bases at J, with 6 bases between the two ends. This CDR3 is built from 11 residues. The CDR3 coding sequence is TGCAGTGCTTCACAGGGAAACACCATATATTTT. This gives the protein CSASQGNTIYF.

The genes are TRBV28 and TRBJ1-4; the match to TRBD1 covers 9 bases. Germline V gene lookup returns CDR1 MDHEN and CDR2 SYDVKM. The length of the CDR3 is 15 residues. V shed 5 bases, J shed 7 bases, and the junction held 8 bases outside the gene matches. In DNA, the CDR3 is TGTGCCAGCAGTCTACCGGGACAGGGAACTGAAAAACTGTTTTTT. Amino acids: CASSLPGQGTEKLFF. The variable domain in full, completed from reference TRBV28 and TRBJ1-4, reads DVKVTQSSRYLVKRTGEKVFLECVQDMDHENMFWYRQDPGLGLRLIYFSYDVKMKEKGDIPEGYSVSREKKERFSLILESASTNQTSMYLCASSLPGQGTEKLFFGSGTQLSVL.

V is TRBV4-1 and J is TRBJ1-2, with 10 bases lining up with TRBD1. The V gene's germline CDR1 is MGHRA and CDR2 YSYEKL. The CDR3 consists of 14 residues. Trimming took 3 bases from V and 7 from J; bases not matched to a gene: 5. The CDR3 is CASSQGQGPFGYTF. The CDR3 DNA follows: TGCGCCAGCAGCCAGGGACAGGGGCCGTTTGGCTACACCTTC.

This clone came up once. The V call is TRBV6-2 or TRBV6-3, the J call TRBJ1-6, with TRBD1 matching 7 bases. V shed 4 bases, J shed 7 bases, and the junction held 7 bases outside the gene matches. Germline V CDR1 and CDR2: MNHEY, SVGEGT. This CDR3 region has 15 residues. CDR3 region: CASSSGQWGNSPLHF. CDR3 coding DNA: TGTGCCAGCAGTTCGGGACAGTGGGGGAATTCACCCCTCCACTTT.

The chain uses TRBV3-1 (or the pseudogene TRBV3-2) and TRBJ1-4; D perhaps matches TRBD1 (5 bases). CDR1 and CDR2 from the germline V gene are LGHDT and YNNKEL (reference sequence). V was pared by 5 bases and J by 1 base, with 26 bases between. The CDR3 is 20 residues long. The CDR3 DNA reads as TGTGCCAGCAGCTTCTCCTTATACGGGGGGATAGGAGGAACTAATGAAAAACTGTTTTTT. It specifies CASSFSLYGGIGGTNEKLFF.

The V call is TRBV5-1, the J call TRBJ1-2; D is undetermined. Trimming left V 0 bases short and J 2 bases short, with 5 bases between. Germline V gene lookup returns CDR1 SGHRS and CDR2 YFSETQ. The CDR3 totals 13 residues. The CDR3 here is CASSLVQNYGYTF. The CDR3, as DNA: TGCGCCAGCAGCTTGGTACAAAACTATGGCTACACCTTC.

V usage is TRBV9 and J usage is TRBJ1-2; 7 nucleotides line up with TRBD1. The V segment lost 5 bases and the J segment 6 bases; nucleotides outside the gene matches: 7. The CDR3 consists of 13 residues. Germline assignment: CDR1 SGDLS and CDR2 YYNGEE. The DNA for the CDR3 is TGTGCCAGCAGAGCGACTCAGGGGGATGGCTACACCTTC. Translating gives CASRATQGDGYTF.

The chain joins TRBV7-2 to TRBJ1-2; a possible D gene is TRBD1 (6 bases). Germline assignment: CDR1 SGHTA and CDR2 FQGNSA. V gave up 5 bases and J gave up 0 bases, with 10 bases separating them. The CDR3 is 14 amino acids. The CDR3 sequence is CASSVRTANYGYTF. The CDR3 region has the DNA TGTGCCAGCAGCGTCAGGACAGCTAACTATGGCTACACCTTC.

The V gene is TRBV12-3 or TRBV12-4, the J gene TRBJ1-2; weak D call: TRBD1 (6 bases). The germline V and J ends were trimmed by 6 bases and 4 bases, with 12 bases remaining between them. The CDR3 covers 13 residues. This CDR3 is CASSVGQSYGYTF. CDR3 DNA: TGTGCCAGCAGCGTAGGACAGTCCTATGGCTACACCTTC.

The chain uses TRBV18 and TRBJ2-7; the match to TRBD2 covers 10 bases. V gave up 3 bases and J gave up 2 bases; unmatched junction bases: 7. Germline CDR1 reads KGHSH; CDR2 reads LQKENI. The CDR3 runs to 16 residues. In DNA, the CDR3 is TGTGCCAGCTCACCTTTAATAGCGGGGGGAACCTACGAGCAGTACTTC. Its translation is CASSPLIAGGTYEQYF.

This rearrangement joins TRBV28 to TRBJ2-7; 8 positions agree with TRBD2. The CDR3 consists of 14 residues. Germline V gives CDR1 MDHEN, CDR2 SYDVKM. The junction had 10 bases not matched to a gene; V was cut back by 7 bases and J by 5 bases. The CDR3 DNA is TGTGCCAGCACCAAGACTAGCGTCCTCCACGAGCAGTACTTC. Translation gives CASTKTSVLHEQYF.

The chain has TRBV5-1 and TRBJ2-3; D not certain. Trimming removed 0 bases at V and 6 bases at J, with 17 bases between. This CDR3 has 16 residues. CDR1 is SGHRS and CDR2 is YFSETQ in the germline V gene. CDR3 amino acids: CASSLGLTRSGDTQYF. The DNA for the CDR3 is TGCGCCAGCAGCTTGGGCCTAACTCGGAGTGGGGATACGCAGTATTTT.

V gene TRBV27 combines with J gene TRBJ2-7; 10 bases are shared with TRBD1. V was clipped by 6 bases and J by 2 bases; unmatched bases: 7. The CDR3 loop spans 15 amino acids. The germline V gene has CDR1 MNHEY and CDR2 SMNVEV (reference sequence). The CDR3 loop reads CASRDPTGGTYEQYF. CDR3 nucleotide sequence: TGTGCCAGCAGGGACCCGACAGGGGGCACCTACGAGCAGTACTTC.

The chain combines TRBV5-6 with TRBJ2-2; weak D call: TRBD2 (5 bases). Trimming cost V 0 bases and J 6 bases, with 18 bases left between them. This CDR3 is 17 amino acids long. The germline CDR1 and CDR2 sequences are SGHDT and YYEEEE. The CDR3: CASSLARLLMDPGELFF. The CDR3 DNA follows: TGTGCCAGCAGCTTGGCTAGACTACTCATGGATCCCGGGGAGCTGTTTTTT.

The chain is built from TRBV2 and TRBJ1-6, with D uncertain. CDR3 size: 12 residues. V was shortened by 8 bases and J by 7 bases, with 9 bases between the two germline ends. The germline gives CDR1 SNHLY, CDR2 FYNNEI. The CDR3 here is CASRTANSPLHF. As DNA, the CDR3 is TGTGCCAGCCGGACTGCGAATTCACCCCTCCACTTT.

The V gene is TRBV6-5, the J gene TRBJ1-2; 9 nucleotides line up with TRBD1. The CDR3 totals 15 residues. CDR1 and CDR2 (germline): MNHEY, SVGAGI. Unmatched junction bases numbered 9, after V lost 3 bases and J lost 7 bases. CDR3 in amino acids: CASSYTGGRGTGYTF. DNA of the CDR3: TGTGCCAGCAGTTATACAGGGGGCAGGGGGACTGGCTACACCTTC.

This clone was picked up many times. The rearrangement links TRBV3-1 (or the pseudogene TRBV3-2) to TRBJ1-6; the D gene is possibly TRBD1 (5 bases). V lost 2 bases and J 10 bases, leaving 12 bases between the germline ends. Germline CDR1 reads LGHDT; CDR2 reads YNNKEL (reference sequence). The length of the CDR3 is 14 residues. CDR3 protein: CASSQRRDRSPLHF. In DNA form, the CDR3 reads TGTGCCAGCAGCCAACGGAGGGACCGATCACCCCTCCACTTT.